This T cell receptor beta chain comes out of a study of cytomegalovirus exposure and HLA in healthy donors. Across the study: Prior work identified around 100 million unique TCR beta sequences in around 170 million T cells.

This CDR3 is built from 13 residues. V gave up 4 bases and J gave up 3 bases, with 7 bases separating them. Germline V gene sequence: CDR1 SEHNR, CDR2 FQNEAQ (reference sequence). 13 Jbeta primers and 60 Vbeta primers were used for the PCR. The table came from immunoSEQ multiplex PCR; TCRdb's copy has only in-frame clones and leaves some out. The sample holds about 70,000 clones. The V and J genes are TRBV7-9 and TRBJ2-1, with TRBD2 as a possible D gene (5 bases). The TCR originated in a young woman in good health and CMV-seronegative. Source material: PBMCs. Here the CDR3 DNA reads TGTGCCAGCAGCTCCCGGGACTACAATGAGCAGTTCTTC. Amino acid sequence: CASSSRDYNEQFF.